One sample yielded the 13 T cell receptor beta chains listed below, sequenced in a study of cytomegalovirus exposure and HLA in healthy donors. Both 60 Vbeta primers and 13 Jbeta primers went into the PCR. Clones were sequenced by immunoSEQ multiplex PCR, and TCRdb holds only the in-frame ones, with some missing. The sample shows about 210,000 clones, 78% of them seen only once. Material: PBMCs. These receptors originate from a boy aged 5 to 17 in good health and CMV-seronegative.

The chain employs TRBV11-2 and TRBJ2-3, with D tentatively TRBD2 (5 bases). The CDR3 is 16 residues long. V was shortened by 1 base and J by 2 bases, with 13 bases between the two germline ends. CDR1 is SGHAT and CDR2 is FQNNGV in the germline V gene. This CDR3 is CASSLVPGIYTDTQYF. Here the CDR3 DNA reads TGTGCCAGCAGCTTAGTTCCGGGGATTTACACAGATACGCAGTATTTT.

CDR3 amino acids: CASSIRDRGNQPQHF. The DNA of the CDR3 is TGTGCCAGTAGTATCCGGGACAGGGGGAATCAGCCCCAGCATTTT. This chain uses TRBV19 with TRBJ1-5, with TRBD1 matching over 11 bases. Germline CDR1 LNHDA, CDR2 SQIVND (reference sequence). The CDR3 is 15 residues long. Trimming took 3 bases from V and 4 from J; bases not matched to a gene: 2.

CDR3 coding DNA: TGTGCCTGGGCAGGGGACTACGAGTATGGCTACACCTTC. This gives the protein CAWAGDYEYGYTF. The chain uses TRBV6-1 and TRBJ1-2; possibly TRBD1 for D (6 bases). Per the germline V gene, CDR1 is MNHNS and CDR2 is SASEGT. This CDR3 region has 13 residues. V shed 11 bases and J shed 5 bases, with 18 bases lying between them.

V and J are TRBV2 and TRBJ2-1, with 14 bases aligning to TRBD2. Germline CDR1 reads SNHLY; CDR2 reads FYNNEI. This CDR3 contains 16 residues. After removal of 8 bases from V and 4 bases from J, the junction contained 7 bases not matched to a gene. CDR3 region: CASSPGLAGDYNEQFF. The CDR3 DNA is TGTGCCAGCTCTCCGGGACTAGCGGGGGATTACAATGAGCAGTTCTTC. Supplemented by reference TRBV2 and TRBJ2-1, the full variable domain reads EPEVTQTPSHQVTQMGQEVILRCVPISNHLYFYWYRQILGQKVEFLVSFYNNEISEKSEIFDDQFSVERPDGSNFTLKIRSTKLEDSAMYFCASSPGLAGDYNEQFFGPGTRLTVL.

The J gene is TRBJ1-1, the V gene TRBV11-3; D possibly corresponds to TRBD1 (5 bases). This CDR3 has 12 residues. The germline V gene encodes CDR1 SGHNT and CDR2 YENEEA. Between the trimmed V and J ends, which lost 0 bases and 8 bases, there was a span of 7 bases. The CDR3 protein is CASSLEGGEAFF. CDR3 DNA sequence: TGTGCCAGCAGCTTAGAGGGGGGGGAAGCTTTCTTT.

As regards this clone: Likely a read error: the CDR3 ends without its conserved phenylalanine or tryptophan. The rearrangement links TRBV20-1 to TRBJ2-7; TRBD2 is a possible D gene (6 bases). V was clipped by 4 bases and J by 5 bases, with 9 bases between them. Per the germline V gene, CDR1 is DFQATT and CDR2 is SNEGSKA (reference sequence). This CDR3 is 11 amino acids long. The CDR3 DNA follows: TGCAGTGCTAACTGGGGGGACGAGCAGTACCTC. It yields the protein CSANWGDEQYL.

DNA for the CDR3: TGTGCCAGCAGCTCGGGACTAGCGGGACTGGACGAGCAGTACTTC. Translating it yields CASSSGLAGLDEQYF. This chain connects TRBV7-9 to TRBJ2-7; 13 bases align to TRBD2. V gave up 4 bases and J gave up 5 bases; unmatched junction bases: 5. The length of the CDR3 is 15 residues. The V gene's germline CDR1 is SEHNR and CDR2 FQNEAQ (reference sequence). Full variable domain (outside the CDR3, taken from reference TRBV7-9 and TRBJ2-7): DTGVSQNPRHKITKRGQNVTFRCDPISEHNRLYWYRQTLGQGPEFLTYFQNEAQLEKSRLLSDRFSAERPKGSFSTLEIQRTEQGDSAMYLCASSSGLAGLDEQYFGPGTRLTVT.

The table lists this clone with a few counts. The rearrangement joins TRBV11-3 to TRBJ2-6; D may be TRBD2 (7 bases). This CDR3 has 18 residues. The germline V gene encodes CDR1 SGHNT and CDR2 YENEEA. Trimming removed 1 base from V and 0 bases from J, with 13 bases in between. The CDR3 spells CASSLVGGRSSGANVLTF. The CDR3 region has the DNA TGTGCCAGCAGCTTAGTGGGGGGGCGGTCCTCTGGGGCCAACGTCCTGACTTTC.

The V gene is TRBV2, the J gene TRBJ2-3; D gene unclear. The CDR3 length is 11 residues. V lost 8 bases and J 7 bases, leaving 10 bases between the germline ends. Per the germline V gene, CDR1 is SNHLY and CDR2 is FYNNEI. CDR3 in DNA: TGTGCCAGCGCGACGGAGAATACGCAGTATTTT. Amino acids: CASATENTQYF.

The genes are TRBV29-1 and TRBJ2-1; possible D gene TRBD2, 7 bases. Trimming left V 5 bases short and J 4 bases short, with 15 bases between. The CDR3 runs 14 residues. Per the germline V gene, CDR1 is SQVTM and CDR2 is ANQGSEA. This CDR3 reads CSVSLGRGYNEQFF. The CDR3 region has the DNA TGCAGCGTTTCGCTTGGGAGGGGGTACAATGAGCAGTTCTTC.

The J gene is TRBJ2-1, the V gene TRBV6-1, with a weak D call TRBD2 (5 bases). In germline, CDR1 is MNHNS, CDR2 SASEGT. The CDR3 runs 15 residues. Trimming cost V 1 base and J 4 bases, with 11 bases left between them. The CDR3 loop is CASSEVLGGYNEQFF. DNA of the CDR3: TGTGCCAGCAGTGAAGTCCTGGGCGGGTACAATGAGCAGTTCTTC.

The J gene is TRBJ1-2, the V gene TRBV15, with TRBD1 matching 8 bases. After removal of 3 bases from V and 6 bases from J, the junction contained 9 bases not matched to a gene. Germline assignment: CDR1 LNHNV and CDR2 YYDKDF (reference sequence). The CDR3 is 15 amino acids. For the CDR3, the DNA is TGTGCCACCAGCAGGGGGGTGGACAGGGCCCATGGCTACACCTTC. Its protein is CATSRGVDRAHGYTF.

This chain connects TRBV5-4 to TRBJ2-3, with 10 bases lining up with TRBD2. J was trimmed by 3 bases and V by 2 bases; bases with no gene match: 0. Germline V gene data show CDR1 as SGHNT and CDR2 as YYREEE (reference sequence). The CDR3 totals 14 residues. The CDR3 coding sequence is TGTGCCAGCAGCTTAGCGGGGGGGACAGATACGCAGTATTTT. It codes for CASSLAGGTDTQYF.